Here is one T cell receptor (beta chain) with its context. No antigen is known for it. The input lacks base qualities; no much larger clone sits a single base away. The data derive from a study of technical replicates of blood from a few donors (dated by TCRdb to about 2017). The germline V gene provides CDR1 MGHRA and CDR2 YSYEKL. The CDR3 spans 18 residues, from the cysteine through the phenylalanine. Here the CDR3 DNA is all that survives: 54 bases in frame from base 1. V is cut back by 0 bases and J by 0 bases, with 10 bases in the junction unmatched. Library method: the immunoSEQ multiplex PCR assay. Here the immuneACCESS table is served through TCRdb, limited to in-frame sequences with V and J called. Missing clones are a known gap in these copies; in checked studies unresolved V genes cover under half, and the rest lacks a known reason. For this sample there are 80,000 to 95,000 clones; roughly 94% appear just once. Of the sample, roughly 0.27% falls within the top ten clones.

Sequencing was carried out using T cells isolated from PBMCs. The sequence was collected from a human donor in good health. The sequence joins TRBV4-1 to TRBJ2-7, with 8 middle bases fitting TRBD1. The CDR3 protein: CASSQDQNGRGPSYEQYF. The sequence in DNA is TGCGCCAGCAGCCAAGATCAGAATGGCAGGGGGCCCTCCTACGAGCAGTACTTC.